A single TCR beta chain is shown here with its context. Its antigen is not known. This sample is drawn from a study of graft-versus-host responses after intestinal transplantation. Across the whole study: Each patient got anti-thymocyte globulin induction, then tacrolimus and steroids for roughly 3 years. Study-wide points: Allografts of one patient group, those with graft-donor T cell macrochimerism, had high graft-versus-host to host-versus-graft clonal ratios. Peak GvH clone levels in circulation were associated with early post-transplant HvG declines.

This CDR3 is built from 15 residues. Germline CDR1 LNHNV, CDR2 YYDKDF (reference sequence). V was pared by 0 bases and J by 2 bases, with 10 bases between. The assay was immunoSEQ multiplex PCR, and TCRdb's table has in-frame clones only and misses some. The data show 29,000 or so clones, 70% to 90% seen once. The gene calls are TRBV15 and TRBJ2-5; D unclear. This receptor was obtained from a human patient who received an intestinal transplant, so some T cells may come from the graft donor. This sample comprised PBMCs, obtained roughly 68 weeks after intestinal transplantation. CDR3: CATSRDSPRQETQYF. CDR3 nucleotide sequence: TGTGCCACCAGCAGAGATTCTCCCAGGCAAGAGACCCAGTACTTC.